This T cell receptor beta chain was sequenced for a study of spatial heterogeneity in lung cancer (dated by TCRdb to about 2019). Study-level background: Beta-chain transcripts were consistently detected in greater numbers than alpha-chain transcripts, which likely reflects a higher abundance of beta-chain transcripts. Both alpha and beta chains were TCR-sequenced in hundreds of tumor regions, under 80 matched nontumor lung samples and around 50 PBMC samples obtained at surgery. TCR transcript counts in tumor regions correlated strongly with a T cell transcriptional module score from matched bulk RNA-seq. TCR alpha and beta repertoires were quantitatively compared across multiple tumor regions, matched nontumor lung and blood in non-small cell lung cancer. In the raw uncorrected reads, each unique combination of TCR and UMI appeared on average more than ten times. Nonsynonymous mutation counts, determined by whole-exome sequencing of tumor tissue, were related to features of the TCR repertoire. Study-wide findings and limitations: The number of expanded intratumoral alpha and beta TCRs correlated with the tumor nonsynonymous mutation count. Confirming at a functional level the hypothesis that regional TCRs recognize regional mutations was considered to require additional single-cell paired TCR alpha and beta sequencing. Estimated TCR-seq coverage of tumor T cells was only roughly 7% for alpha chains and about 13% for beta chains. Counts of ubiquitous and regional expanded TCRs correlated with counts of ubiquitous and regional nonsynonymous mutations, respectively.

What the time point label conveys for this sample: sample taken at primary tumor resection. Samples were obtained from approximately 76 patients with early-stage, untreated non-small cell lung cancer from the lung TRACERx cohort. TCR sequencing used whole RNA extracted from tumor and nontumor lung tissue, or from cryopreserved PBMC samples, without cell sorting. Only patients with enough RNA available from two or more tumor regions were chosen for TCR sequencing. Before being selected, tumor and adjacent nontumor lung specimens were reviewed by a lung pathologist. The receptor library was made with 5' RACE. The listed sequencing device is NextSeq 500. To allow correction of PCR and sequencing errors, the TCR library protocol tagged every TCR cDNA molecule with a unique molecular identifier. In the source study's methods: TCR identification, UMI-based error correction and CDR3 extraction were performed with Decombinator tools. Expanded TCRs were defined as those above a frequency of 2 per 1,000, corresponding to the top 1% of the tumor frequency distribution. Expanded tumor TCRs were classed as regional if statistically deemed absent (corrected P<0.05) from at least one tumor region, otherwise ubiquitous. Rényi diversity was computed with the R vegan package after subsampling each repertoire 100 times to 5,000 TCRs. CDR3 similarity networks were built from amino acid triplet string-kernel similarity, with CDR3s being connected when pairwise similarity was above 0.82. TCRdb redid the processing of the public reads, applying fastp at Q25 and MiXCR, and retained in-frame beta chains. Records with the same CDR3 protein are collapsed into one entry carrying the most frequent genes and DNA. TCRdb, not the authors, supplied the V and J calls. The sample records roughly 6,000 distinct CDR3 sequences, 15% to 20% of which are singletons. The top ten clones comprise approximately 10% of the sample.

This clonotype is medium-sized (0.01 to 0.1%). Its antigen specificity is not known. The record has no base qualities; no much larger clone is one base away. Measured from the cysteine to the phenylalanine, the CDR3 is 15 residues long. Only the CDR3 region is kept as DNA, spanning 45 bases read in frame from base 1. Trimming costs V 5 bases and J 0 bases, and their ends lie 11 bases apart. This clonotype originated in a male donor with early-stage non-small cell lung cancer. Material: lung tumor tissue, obtained at surgery. Rearrangement joined TRBV12-3 or TRBV12-4 to TRBJ1-5, and possibly TRBD1, on 6 matching bases. The CDR3 loop reads CASSRTQGSNQPQHF. Here is the DNA: TGTGCCAGCAGTAGAACACAGGGTAGCAATCAGCCCCAGCATTTT.